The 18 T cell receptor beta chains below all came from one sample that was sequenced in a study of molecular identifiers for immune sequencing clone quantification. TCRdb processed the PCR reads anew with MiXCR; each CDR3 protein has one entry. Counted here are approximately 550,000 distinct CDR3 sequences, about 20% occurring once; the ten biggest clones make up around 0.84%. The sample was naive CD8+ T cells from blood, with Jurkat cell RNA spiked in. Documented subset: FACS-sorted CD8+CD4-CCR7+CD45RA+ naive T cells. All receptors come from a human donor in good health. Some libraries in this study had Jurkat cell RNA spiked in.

The CDR3 loop is CSAAWGKGYEQFF. The CDR3 DNA sequence: TGCAGTGCTGCCTGGGGGAAAGGCTATGAGCAGTTCTTC. V usage is TRBV20-1 and J usage is TRBJ2-1; D tentatively fits TRBD1 or TRBD2 (5 bases each). Germline CDR1 reads DFQATT; CDR2 reads SNEGSKA (reference sequence). Trimming cost V 5 bases and J 8 bases, with 16 bases left between them. The CDR3 length is 13 residues.

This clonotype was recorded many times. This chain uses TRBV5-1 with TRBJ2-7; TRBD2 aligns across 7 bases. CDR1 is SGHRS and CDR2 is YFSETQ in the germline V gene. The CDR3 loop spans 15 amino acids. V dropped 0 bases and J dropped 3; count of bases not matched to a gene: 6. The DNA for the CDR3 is TGCGCCAGCAGCTTGGTTAGCGGGTCCAACTACGAGCAGTACTTC. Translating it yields CASSLVSGSNYEQYF.

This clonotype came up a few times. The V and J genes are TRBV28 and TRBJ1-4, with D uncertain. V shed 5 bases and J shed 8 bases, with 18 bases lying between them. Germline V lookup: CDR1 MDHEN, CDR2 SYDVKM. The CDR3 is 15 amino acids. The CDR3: CASSPPQSLGEKLFF. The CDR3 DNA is TGTGCCAGCAGTCCCCCCCAATCCCTCGGGGAAAAACTGTTTTTT.

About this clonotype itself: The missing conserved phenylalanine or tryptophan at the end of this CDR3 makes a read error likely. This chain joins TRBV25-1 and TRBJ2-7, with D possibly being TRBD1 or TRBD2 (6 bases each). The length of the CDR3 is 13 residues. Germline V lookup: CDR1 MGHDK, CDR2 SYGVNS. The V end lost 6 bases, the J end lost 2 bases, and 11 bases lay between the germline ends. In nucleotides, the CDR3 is TGTGCCAGCAGCTATGGGGGGCCCTACGAGCAGTACCTC. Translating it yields CASSYGGPYEQYL.

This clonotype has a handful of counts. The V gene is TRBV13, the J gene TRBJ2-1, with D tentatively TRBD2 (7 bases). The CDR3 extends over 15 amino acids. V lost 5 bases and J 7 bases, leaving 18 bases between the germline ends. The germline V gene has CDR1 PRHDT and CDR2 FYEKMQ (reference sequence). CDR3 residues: CASSQGGGRYNEQFF. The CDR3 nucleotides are TGTGCCAGCAGCCAAGGGGGGGGGCGGTATAATGAGCAGTTCTTC.

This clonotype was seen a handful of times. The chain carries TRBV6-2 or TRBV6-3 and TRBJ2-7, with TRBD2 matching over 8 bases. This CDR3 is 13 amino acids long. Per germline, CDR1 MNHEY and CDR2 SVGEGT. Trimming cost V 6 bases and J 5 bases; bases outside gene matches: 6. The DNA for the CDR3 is TGTGCCAGCAGAGAACGACTAGCGAACGAGCAGTACTTC. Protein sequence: CASRERLANEQYF.

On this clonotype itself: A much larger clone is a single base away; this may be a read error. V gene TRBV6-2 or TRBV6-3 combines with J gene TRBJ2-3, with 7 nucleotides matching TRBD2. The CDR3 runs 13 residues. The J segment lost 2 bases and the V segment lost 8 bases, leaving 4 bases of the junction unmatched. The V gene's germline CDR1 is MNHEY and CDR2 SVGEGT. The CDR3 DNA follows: TGTGCCAGCGGGAGGGCCCACACAGATACGCAGTATTTT. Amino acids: CASGRAHTDTQYF.

The CDR3, as DNA: TGCAGTGCTAGAGAAGTGAGCTCCTACGAGCAGTACTTC. Protein: CSAREVSSYEQYF. The genes are TRBV20-1 and TRBJ2-7; D is undetermined. V dropped 0 bases and J dropped 0 bases, with 6 bases sitting between them. In germline, CDR1 is DFQATT, CDR2 SNEGSKA (reference sequence). This CDR3 is 13 amino acids long.

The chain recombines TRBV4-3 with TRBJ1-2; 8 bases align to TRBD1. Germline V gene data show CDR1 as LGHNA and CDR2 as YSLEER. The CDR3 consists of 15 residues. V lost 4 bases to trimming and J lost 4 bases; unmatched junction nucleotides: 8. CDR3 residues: CASSPNQGQAYGYTF. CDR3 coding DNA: TGCGCCAGCAGCCCAAACCAGGGACAGGCCTATGGCTACACCTTC.

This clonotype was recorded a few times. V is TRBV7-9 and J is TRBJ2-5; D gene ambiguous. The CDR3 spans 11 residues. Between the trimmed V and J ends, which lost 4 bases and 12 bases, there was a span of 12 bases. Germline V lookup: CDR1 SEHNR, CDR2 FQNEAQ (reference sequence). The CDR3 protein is CASSSETREYF. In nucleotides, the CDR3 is TGTGCCAGCAGCTCGGAAACCCGGGAGTACTTC.

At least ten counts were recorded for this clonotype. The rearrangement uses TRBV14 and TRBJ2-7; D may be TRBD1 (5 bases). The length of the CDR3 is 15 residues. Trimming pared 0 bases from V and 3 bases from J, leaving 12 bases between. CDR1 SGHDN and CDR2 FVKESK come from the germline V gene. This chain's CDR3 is CASSQERGVFYEQYF. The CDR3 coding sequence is TGTGCCAGCAGCCAAGAAAGGGGTGTGTTCTACGAGCAGTACTTC.

CDR3 DNA sequence: TGTGCCAGCAGATCGACAGGGGGAAGCCAGCCCCAGCATTTT. Its protein is CASRSTGGSQPQHF. The gene calls are TRBV27 and TRBJ1-5, with 9 bases aligning to TRBD1. Germline V gene data show CDR1 as MNHEY and CDR2 as SMNVEV (reference sequence). J was trimmed by 7 bases and V by 6 bases; bases with no gene match: 7. The CDR3 contains 14 residues.

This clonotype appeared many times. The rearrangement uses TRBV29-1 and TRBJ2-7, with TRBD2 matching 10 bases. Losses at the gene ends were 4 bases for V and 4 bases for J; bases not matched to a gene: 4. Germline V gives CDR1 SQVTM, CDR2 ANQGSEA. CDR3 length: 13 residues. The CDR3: CSVGTSGPYEQYF. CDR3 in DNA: TGCAGCGTTGGGACTAGCGGCCCATACGAGCAGTACTTC.

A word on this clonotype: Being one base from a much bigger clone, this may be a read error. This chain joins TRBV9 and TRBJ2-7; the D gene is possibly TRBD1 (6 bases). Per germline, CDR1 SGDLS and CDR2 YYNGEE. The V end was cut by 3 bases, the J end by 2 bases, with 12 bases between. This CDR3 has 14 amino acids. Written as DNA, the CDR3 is TGTGCCAGCAGCGCCGCGGACAGCCCCTACGAGCAGTACTTC. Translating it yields CASSAADSPYEQYF.

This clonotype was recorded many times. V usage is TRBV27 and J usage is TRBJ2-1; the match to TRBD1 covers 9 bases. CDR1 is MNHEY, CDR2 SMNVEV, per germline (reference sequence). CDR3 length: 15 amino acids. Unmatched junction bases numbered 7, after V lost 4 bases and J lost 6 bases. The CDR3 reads CASSSWTGEGNEQFF. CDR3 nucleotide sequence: TGTGCCAGCAGTTCATGGACAGGGGAGGGCAATGAGCAGTTCTTC.

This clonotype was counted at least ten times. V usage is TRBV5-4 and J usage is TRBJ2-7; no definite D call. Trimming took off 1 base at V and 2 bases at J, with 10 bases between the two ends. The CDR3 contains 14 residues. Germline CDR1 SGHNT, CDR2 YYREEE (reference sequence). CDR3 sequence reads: CASSLPSTPYEQYF. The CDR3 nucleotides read TGTGCCAGCAGCTTGCCCAGTACCCCCTACGAGCAGTACTTC.

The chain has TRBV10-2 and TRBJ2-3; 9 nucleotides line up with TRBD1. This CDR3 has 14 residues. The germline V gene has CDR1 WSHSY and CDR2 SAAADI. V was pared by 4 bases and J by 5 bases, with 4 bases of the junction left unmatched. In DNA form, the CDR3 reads TGCGCCAGCAGTGTACAGGGGGCCCAAGATACGCAGTATTTT. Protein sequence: CASSVQGAQDTQYF.

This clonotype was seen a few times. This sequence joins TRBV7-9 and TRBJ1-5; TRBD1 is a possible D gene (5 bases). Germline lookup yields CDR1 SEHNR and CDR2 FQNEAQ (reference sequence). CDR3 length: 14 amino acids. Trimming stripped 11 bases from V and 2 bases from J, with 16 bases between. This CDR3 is CAADEGRGNQPQHF. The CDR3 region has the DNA TGTGCCGCCGACGAGGGCAGGGGCAATCAGCCCCAGCATTTT.